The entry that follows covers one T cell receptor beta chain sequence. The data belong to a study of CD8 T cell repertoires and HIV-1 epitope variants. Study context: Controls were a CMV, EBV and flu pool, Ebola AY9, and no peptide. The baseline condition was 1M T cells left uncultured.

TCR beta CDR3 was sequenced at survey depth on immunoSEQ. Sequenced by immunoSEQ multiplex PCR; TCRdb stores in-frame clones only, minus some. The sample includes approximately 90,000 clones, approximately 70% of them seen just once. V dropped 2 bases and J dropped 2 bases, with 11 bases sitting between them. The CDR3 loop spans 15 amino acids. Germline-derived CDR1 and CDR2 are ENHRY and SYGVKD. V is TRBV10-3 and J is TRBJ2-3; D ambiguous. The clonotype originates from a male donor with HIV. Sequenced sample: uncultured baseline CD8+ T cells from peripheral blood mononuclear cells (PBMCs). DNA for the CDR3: TGTGCCATCAGTGAGGGCAACAGCTACACAGATACGCAGTATTTT. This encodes CAISEGNSYTDTQYF.